The 10 T cell receptor beta chains below were found in one sample sequenced in a study of spatial heterogeneity in lung cancer. Time point here: blood at routine non-recurrence follow-up after resection. TCRs were sequenced from unsorted whole RNA of tumor, nontumor lung or PBMC. MiXCR, run by TCRdb on the 5' RACE reads, gives a single entry per CDR3 protein. The repertoire has about 47,000 distinct CDR3 sequences, around 6.7% of them found once; the top ten carry roughly 37%. Sample: PBMCs, taken at follow-up. These TCRs come from a female donor with early-stage non-small cell lung cancer.

This clonotype appeared many times. This chain uses TRBV18 with TRBJ2-3, with 10 bases matching TRBD2. Germline CDR1 reads KGHSH; CDR2 reads LQKENI. The V and J ends lost 3 bases and 5 bases, in that order; junction bases with no gene match: 5. The CDR3 covers 15 residues. The CDR3 bases are TGTGCCAGCTCACCCCCAAGCGGGGGGGGAGATACGCAGTATTTT. It yields the protein CASSPPSGGGDTQYF.

The rearrangement links TRBV7-2 to TRBJ2-3; 10 bases agree with TRBD2. The V gene's germline CDR1 is SGHTA and CDR2 FQGNSA. The V segment lost 2 bases and the J segment 4 bases; nucleotides outside the gene matches: 3. This CDR3 has 15 amino acids. CDR3 region: CASSLLAGVSDTQYF. CDR3 in DNA: TGTGCCAGCAGCTTACTAGCGGGAGTATCAGATACGCAGTATTTT.

This clonotype was seen many times. This rearrangement joins TRBV6-5 to TRBJ2-7, with a possible D match to TRBD1 (6 bases). CDR1 MNHEY and CDR2 SVGAGI come from the germline V gene. Trimming removed 2 bases at V and 6 bases at J, with 17 bases between. The CDR3 has 15 residues. CDR3 in amino acids: CASSYDFTGWVEQYF. CDR3 bases: TGTGCCAGCAGTTACGACTTCACAGGGTGGGTCGAGCAGTACTTC.

There are many counts of this clonotype. V is TRBV20-1 and J is TRBJ2-7; a weak D match, TRBD1 (5 bases). Germline V lookup: CDR1 DFQATT, CDR2 SNEGSKA (reference sequence). The V end lost 4 bases, the J end lost 6 bases, and 16 bases lay between the germline ends. The CDR3 covers 13 residues. The CDR3 region has the DNA TGCAGTGCTAAAAAAGGCCCAGGGATCGAGCAGTACTTC. This sequence encodes CSAKKGPGIEQYF.

At least ten counts were recorded for this clonotype. V and J are TRBV5-6 and TRBJ1-1; the D gene is possibly TRBD1 (6 bases). Germline CDR1 reads SGHDT; CDR2 reads YYEEEE. The length of the CDR3 is 20 residues. V lost 2 bases to trimming and J lost 1 base, with 27 bases between them. Here the CDR3 DNA reads TGTGCCAGCAGCTTAAGACGGGACCAGACAGGCTTCCTATGGAACACTGAAGCTTTCTTT. It translates to CASSLRRDQTGFLWNTEAFF.

This clonotype has at least ten counts. The chain combines TRBV20-1 with TRBJ1-2; TRBD1 matches 7 bases. From germline, CDR1 is DFQATT and CDR2 SNEGSKA (reference sequence). Trimming cost V 2 bases and J 1 base; bases outside gene matches: 13. The CDR3 sequence is 17 residues long. CDR3 residues: CSARSTGIAAFNYGYTF. The DNA of the CDR3 is TGCAGTGCTAGATCGACAGGGATCGCGGCTTTTAACTATGGCTACACCTTC.

The V gene is TRBV5-1, the J gene TRBJ2-6; D is unresolved. This CDR3 comprises 14 residues. Germline V gene sequence: CDR1 SGHRS, CDR2 YFSETQ. Trimming removed 4 bases at V and 2 bases at J, with 7 bases between. The CDR3 region is CASSVDPGANVLTF. The DNA for the CDR3 is TGCGCCAGCAGCGTAGACCCTGGGGCCAACGTCCTGACTTTC.

This clonotype was seen more than once but under ten times. The CDR3 spells CASSPGQPNTGELFF. Written as DNA, the CDR3 is TGTGCCAGCAGTCCGGGACAGCCGAACACCGGGGAGCTGTTTTTT. This chain links TRBV12-3 or TRBV12-4 with TRBJ2-2; 7 bases are a match to TRBD1. J lost 0 bases, V lost 5 bases, and 3 bases had no gene match. The CDR3 is 15 amino acids.

This clonotype was detected many times. The chain combines TRBV7-9 with TRBJ2-3; no clear D. V was cut by 8 bases and J by 2 bases, with 8 bases left in between. The CDR3 is made up of 12 amino acids. Germline CDR1 is SEHNR and CDR2 is FQNEAQ (reference sequence). CDR3 protein: CASRPDTDTQYF. The DNA for the CDR3 is TGTGCCAGCCGACCGGACACAGATACGCAGTATTTT.

The CDR3 DNA reads TGCGCCAGCAGTCCCCATCCAGACCAACAAGAGACCCAGTACTTC. The encoded protein is CASSPHPDQQETQYF. This sequence joins TRBV23-1 and TRBJ2-5; no reliable D call. TRBV23-1 has ORF status, its function being uncertain. The ends were cut back, 4 bases at V and 2 bases at J, with 14 bases in the middle. The CDR3 extends over 15 amino acids.